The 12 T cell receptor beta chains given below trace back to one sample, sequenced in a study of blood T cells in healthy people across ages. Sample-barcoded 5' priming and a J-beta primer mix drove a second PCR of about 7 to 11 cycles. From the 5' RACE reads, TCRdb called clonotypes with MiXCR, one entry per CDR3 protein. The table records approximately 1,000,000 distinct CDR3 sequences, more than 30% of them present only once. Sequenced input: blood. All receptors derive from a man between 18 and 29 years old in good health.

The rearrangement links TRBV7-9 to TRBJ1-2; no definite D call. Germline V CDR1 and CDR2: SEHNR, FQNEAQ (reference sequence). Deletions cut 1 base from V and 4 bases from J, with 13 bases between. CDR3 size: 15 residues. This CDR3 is CASSLESTAGYGYTF. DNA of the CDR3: TGTGCCAGCAGCTTAGAGAGTACAGCGGGCTATGGCTACACCTTC.

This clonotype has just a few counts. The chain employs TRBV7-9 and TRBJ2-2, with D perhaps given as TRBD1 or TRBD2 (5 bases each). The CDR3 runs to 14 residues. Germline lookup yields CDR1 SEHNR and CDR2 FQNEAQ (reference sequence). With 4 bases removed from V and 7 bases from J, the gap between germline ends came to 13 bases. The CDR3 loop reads CASSSRAGYGELFF. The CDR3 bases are TGTGCCAGCAGCTCGCGGGCAGGGTACGGGGAGCTGTTTTTT.

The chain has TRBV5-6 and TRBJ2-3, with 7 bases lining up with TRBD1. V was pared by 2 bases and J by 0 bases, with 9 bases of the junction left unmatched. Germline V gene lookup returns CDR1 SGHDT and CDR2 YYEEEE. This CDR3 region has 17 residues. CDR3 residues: CASSFRRTGASTDTQYF. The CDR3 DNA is TGTGCCAGCAGCTTTAGAAGGACAGGCGCTAGCACAGATACGCAGTATTTT. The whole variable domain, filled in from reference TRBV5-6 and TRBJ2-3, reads DAGVTQSPTHLIKTRGQQVTLRCSPKSGHDTVSWYQQALGQGPQFIFQYYEEEERQRGNFPDRFSGHQFPNYSSELNVNALLLGDSALYLCASSFRRTGASTDTQYFGPGTRLTVL.

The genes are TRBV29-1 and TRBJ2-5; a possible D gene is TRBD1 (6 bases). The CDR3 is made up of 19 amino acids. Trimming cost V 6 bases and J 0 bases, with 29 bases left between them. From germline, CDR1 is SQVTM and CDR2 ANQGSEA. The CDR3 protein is CSVTPAFLGDTRYQETQYF. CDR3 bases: TGCAGCGTAACCCCGGCATTCCTTGGGGACACACGATACCAAGAGACCCAGTACTTC.

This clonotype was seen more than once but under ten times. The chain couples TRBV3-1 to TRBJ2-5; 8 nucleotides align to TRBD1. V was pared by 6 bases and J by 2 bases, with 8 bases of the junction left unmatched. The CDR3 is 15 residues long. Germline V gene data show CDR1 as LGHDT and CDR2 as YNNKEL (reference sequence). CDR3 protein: CASSRQGPKQETQYF. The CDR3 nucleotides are TGTGCCAGCAGTCGACAGGGGCCAAAGCAAGAGACCCAGTACTTC.

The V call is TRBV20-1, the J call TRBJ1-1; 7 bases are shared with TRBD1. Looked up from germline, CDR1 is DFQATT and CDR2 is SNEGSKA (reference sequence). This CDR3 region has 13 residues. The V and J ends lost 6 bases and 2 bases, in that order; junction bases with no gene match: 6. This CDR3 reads CSAQGSGNTEAFF. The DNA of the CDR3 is TGCAGTGCACAGGGGTCGGGAAACACTGAAGCTTTCTTT.

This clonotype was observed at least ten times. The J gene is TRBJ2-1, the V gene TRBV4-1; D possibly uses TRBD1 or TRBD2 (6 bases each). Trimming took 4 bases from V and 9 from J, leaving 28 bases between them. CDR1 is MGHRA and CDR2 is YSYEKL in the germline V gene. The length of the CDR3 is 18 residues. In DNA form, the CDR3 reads TGCGCCAGCAGCCTTACGGAGGATAGGGGGGTTAATGTTCGTGAGCAGTTCTTC. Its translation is CASSLTEDRGVNVREQFF.

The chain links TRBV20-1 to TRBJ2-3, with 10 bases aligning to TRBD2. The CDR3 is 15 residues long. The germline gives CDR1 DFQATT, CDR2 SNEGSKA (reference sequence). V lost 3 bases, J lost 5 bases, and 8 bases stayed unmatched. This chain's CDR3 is CSARPGTSAGDTQYF. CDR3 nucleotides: TGCAGTGCTAGGCCAGGGACTAGCGCGGGAGATACGCAGTATTTT.

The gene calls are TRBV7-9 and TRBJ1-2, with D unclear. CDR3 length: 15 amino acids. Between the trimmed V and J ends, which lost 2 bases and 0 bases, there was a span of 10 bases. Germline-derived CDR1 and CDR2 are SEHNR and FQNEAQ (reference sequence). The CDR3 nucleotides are TGTGCCAGCAGCTTAACAGCTTCAGCTAACTATGGCTACACCTTC. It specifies CASSLTASANYGYTF. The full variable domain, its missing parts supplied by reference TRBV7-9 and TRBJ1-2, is DTGVSQNPRHKITKRGQNVTFRCDPISEHNRLYWYRQTLGQGPEFLTYFQNEAQLEKSRLLSDRFSAERPKGSFSTLEIQRTEQGDSAMYLCASSLTASANYGYTFGSGTRLTVV.

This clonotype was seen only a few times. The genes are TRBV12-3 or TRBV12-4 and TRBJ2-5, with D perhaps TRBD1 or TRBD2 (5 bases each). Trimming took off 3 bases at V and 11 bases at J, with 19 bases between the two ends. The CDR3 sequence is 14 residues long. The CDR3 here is CASSFGSSVGEQYF. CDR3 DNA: TGTGCCAGCAGTTTCGGGTCGTCAGTGGGGGAGCAGTACTTC.

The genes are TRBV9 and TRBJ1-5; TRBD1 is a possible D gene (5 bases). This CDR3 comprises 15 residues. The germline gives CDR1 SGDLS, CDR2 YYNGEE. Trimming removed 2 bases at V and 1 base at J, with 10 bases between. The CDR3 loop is CASSVAGRSNQPQHF. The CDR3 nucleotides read TGTGCCAGCAGCGTGGCAGGGAGAAGCAATCAGCCCCAGCATTTT.

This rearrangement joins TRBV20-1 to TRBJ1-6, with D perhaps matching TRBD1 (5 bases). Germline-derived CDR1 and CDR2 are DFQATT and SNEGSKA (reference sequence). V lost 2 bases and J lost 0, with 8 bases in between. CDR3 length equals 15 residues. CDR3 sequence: CSARQQDSYNSPLHF. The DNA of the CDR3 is TGCAGTGCTAGACAACAGGACTCCTATAATTCACCCCTCCACTTT.